The 32 T cell receptor beta chains below were found in one sample sequenced in a study of CD8 T cells in ankylosing spondylitis. Study-wide results and limits: Within ankylosing spondylitis blood, a TCR beta motif made up of eight or nine highly homologous variants appeared to be characteristic.

Via MiXCR, TCRdb re-called the 5' RACE reads, giving one row per CDR3 protein. This table has around 540,000 distinct CDR3 sequences, roughly 12% appearing once. No antigens are known for them. Sequenced material: blood, either unsorted or a sorted T cell fraction (not recorded which). The receptor set was obtained from a male donor with ankylosing spondylitis.

This clonotype showed up many times. The chain is built from TRBV12-3 or TRBV12-4 and TRBJ1-4, with 7 bases matching TRBD1. V trimming: 2 bases; J trimming: 7 bases; junction bases outside the gene matches: 7. The CDR3 has 15 residues. DNA of the CDR3: TGTGCCAGCAGTTTACAAAACACAGGGGCTGAAAAACTGTTTTTT. Translating gives CASSLQNTGAEKLFF.

The sample holds a few counts of this clonotype. The V and J genes are TRBV24-1 and TRBJ2-2; the D gene could be TRBD1 or TRBD2 (6 bases each). CDR1 is KGHDR and CDR2 is SFDVKD in the germline V gene. V lost 0 bases to trimming and J lost 5 bases, with 12 bases between them. The CDR3 totals 16 residues. Here the CDR3 reads CATSDLAGGNTGELFF. The CDR3 bases are TGTGCCACCAGTGATTTGGCCGGGGGCAATACCGGGGAGCTGTTTTTT.

Regarding this clonotype: One junction end does not reproduce the germline sequence, and a read error may be involved. The rearrangement joins TRBV14 to TRBJ1-6; D call uncertain. Germline V gene sequence: CDR1 SGHDN, CDR2 FVKESK. This CDR3 region has 17 residues. The CDR3 DNA reads as TGTGCCAGCAGCCTCATTCAGGAGACCTCCAATAATTCACCCCTCCACTTT. Translating it yields CASSLIQETSNNSPLHF.

This clonotype was recorded a few times. The rearrangement links TRBV3-1 to TRBJ1-5; D perhaps matches TRBD1 (5 bases). Between the trimmed V and J ends, which lost 5 bases and 6 bases, there was a span of 11 bases. Germline V CDR1 and CDR2: LGHDT, YNNKEL (reference sequence). The CDR3 loop spans 13 amino acids. The CDR3 DNA reads as TGTGCCAGCAGCTATCGGGGGGGTCAGCCCCAGCATTTT. Protein sequence: CASSYRGGQPQHF.

This clonotype occurred a few times. The rearrangement joins TRBV11-2 to TRBJ2-1; a weak D match, TRBD2 (6 bases). The CDR3 has 16 amino acids. Trimming stripped 5 bases from V and 4 bases from J, with 18 bases between. Per the germline V gene, CDR1 is SGHAT and CDR2 is FQNNGV. CDR3 protein: CASSPAGWQRYNEQFF. CDR3 coding DNA: TGTGCCAGCAGCCCCGCGGGGTGGCAGAGGTACAATGAGCAGTTCTTC.

This clonotype was seen more than once but under ten times. V usage is TRBV12-3 or TRBV12-4 and J usage is TRBJ2-4; either TRBD1 or TRBD2 may fit D (5 bases each). The V end was cut by 4 bases, the J end by 2 bases, with 9 bases between. This CDR3 is built from 14 residues. DNA of the CDR3: TGTGCCAGCAGTTATCCGGGACCCAAAAACATTCAGTACTTC. This translates into CASSYPGPKNIQYF.

This chain connects TRBV30 to TRBJ2-1; 16 nucleotides agree with TRBD2. Germline V gene sequence: CDR1 GTSNPN, CDR2 SVGIG (reference sequence). The CDR3 is 16 residues long. Trimming removed 2 bases from V and 8 bases from J; junction bases left unmatched: 6. The CDR3 loop reads CAWSPPGLAGGHEQFF. The DNA of the CDR3 is TGTGCCTGGAGTCCTCCGGGACTAGCGGGAGGGCATGAGCAGTTCTTC.

A word on this clonotype: This may arise from a read error, as a much more abundant clone is one base away. The chain has TRBV29-1 and TRBJ1-1; D remains ambiguous. The CDR3 sequence is 12 residues long. Germline V gene lookup returns CDR1 SQVTM and CDR2 ANQGSEA. CDR3 residues: CNVADGDTEAFF. DNA for the CDR3: TGCAACGTTGCGGACGGAGATACTGAAGCTTTCTTT.

This clonotype was counted only a few times. This chain links TRBV11-2 with TRBJ2-7; 7 bases fit TRBD2. The CDR3 has 15 amino acids. Per the germline V gene, CDR1 is SGHAT and CDR2 is FQNNGV. The J segment lost 4 bases and the V segment lost 1 base, leaving 7 bases of the junction unmatched. CDR3 residues: CASSLGVGTKYEQYV. The CDR3 nucleotides read TGTGCCAGCAGCTTAGGGGTCGGGACTAAGTACGAGCAGTACGTC.

This rearrangement joins TRBV10-3 to TRBJ1-2; D unclear. Germline V gene data show CDR1 as ENHRY and CDR2 as SYGVKD. CDR3 length equals 13 residues. Trimming left V 0 bases short and J 8 bases short, with 10 bases between. The CDR3 sequence: CAISESVEEGYTF. In nucleotides, the CDR3 is TGTGCCATCAGTGAGTCGGTAGAGGAAGGCTACACCTTC.

This clonotype has only a few counts. This sequence joins TRBV7-2 and TRBJ1-4; D is unclear. Trimming shortened V by 0 bases and J by 13 bases, and 12 bases separated the two germline ends. The CDR3 length is 13 residues. Germline V gene data show CDR1 as SGHTA and CDR2 as FQGNSA. CDR3 coding DNA: TGTGCCAGCAGCTTAGCGAGGAAAGAGCGACTGTTTTTT. Residues: CASSLARKERLFF.

The table lists this clonotype with many counts. The V gene is TRBV12-3 or TRBV12-4, the J gene TRBJ2-7; TRBD1 might be the D (5 bases). The CDR3 is made up of 16 amino acids. Trimming took off 6 bases at V and 0 bases at J, with 18 bases between the two ends. CDR3 region: CASSLSDSHLSYEQYF. Here the CDR3 DNA reads TGTGCCAGCAGCCTCAGTGACAGTCACCTCTCCTACGAGCAGTACTTC.

This clonotype was picked up a small number of times. The rearrangement uses TRBV24-1 and TRBJ2-1; 7 nucleotides align to TRBD2. This CDR3 spans 13 amino acids. Trimming removed 0 bases from V and 15 bases from J; junction bases left unmatched: 7. The germline gives CDR1 KGHDR, CDR2 SFDVKD. The CDR3 nucleotides read TGTGCCACCAGTGATTTGCGGGGGGTGATATGGTTCTTC. Protein sequence: CATSDLRGVIWFF.

The sample holds a few counts of this clonotype. The chain is built from TRBV5-1 and TRBJ2-3; D tentatively reads TRBD1 or TRBD2 (6 bases each). The V end was cut by 0 bases, the J end by 3 bases, with 11 bases between. The CDR3 consists of 15 residues. Per the germline V gene, CDR1 is SGHRS and CDR2 is YFSETQ. CDR3 in amino acids: CASSLAEGGTDTQYF. For the CDR3, the DNA is TGCGCCAGCAGCTTGGCTGAAGGGGGGACAGATACGCAGTATTTT. The full variable domain, in which reference TRBV5-1 and TRBJ2-3 provide the parts outside the CDR3, is KAGVTQTPRYLIKTRGQQVTLSCSPISGHRSVSWYQQTPGQGLQFLFEYFSETQRNKGNFPGRFSGRQFSNSRSEMNVSTLELGDSALYLCASSLAEGGTDTQYFGPGTRLTVL.

This chain connects TRBV25-1 to TRBJ2-5; D might be TRBD2 (5 bases). The CDR3 has 14 residues. Trimming shortened V by 3 bases and J by 5 bases, and 13 bases separated the two germline ends. CDR1 and CDR2 (germline): MGHDK, SYGVNS. CDR3 sequence: CASSEPLGSETQYF. The CDR3 bases are TGTGCCAGCAGTGAGCCACTAGGGTCGGAGACCCAGTACTTC.

V and J are TRBV11-3 and TRBJ2-2; 9 bases fit TRBD1. Trimming at V came to 0 bases and at J to 4 bases, leaving 3 bases not matched to a gene. CDR1 is SGHNT, CDR2 YENEEA, per germline. CDR3 size: 16 residues. The CDR3 DNA is TGTGCCAGCAGCTTAGAGGGACAGGGAGGCACCGGGGAGCTGTTTTTT. This sequence encodes CASSLEGQGGTGELFF.

The chain uses TRBV7-9 and TRBJ2-2, with D perhaps matching TRBD2 (5 bases). CDR3 length: 14 residues. Trimming took 0 bases from V and 7 from J, leaving 9 bases between them. Germline CDR1 SEHNR, CDR2 FQNEAQ (reference sequence). DNA of the CDR3: TGTGCCAGCAGCTTAGCGAGGGCGGTCGGGGAGCTGTTTTTT. Residues: CASSLARAVGELFF.

V and J are TRBV11-2 and TRBJ2-1, with D possibly TRBD2 on 6 matching bases. The CDR3 covers 18 residues. Germline assignment: CDR1 SGHAT and CDR2 FQNNGV. V was pared by 3 bases and J by 2 bases, with 20 bases between. CDR3 coding DNA: TGTGCCAGCAGCTTTTGGGGATACGGGAGTGGCCCCTACAATGAGCAGTTCTTC. Its protein is CASSFWGYGSGPYNEQFF. The variable domain in full, completed from reference TRBV11-2 and TRBJ2-1, reads EAGVAQSPRYKIIEKRQSVAFWCNPISGHATLYWYQQILGQGPKLLIQFQNNGVVDDSQLPKDRFSAERLKGVDSTLKIQPAKLEDSAVYLCASSFWGYGSGPYNEQFFGPGTRLTVL.

This clonotype was observed a few times. The chain has TRBV5-1 and TRBJ2-1; 7 bases line up with TRBD2. Looked up from germline, CDR1 is SGHRS and CDR2 is YFSETQ. The CDR3 length is 15 residues. The trim removed 0 bases at V and 7 bases at J, leaving 7 bases unmatched. CDR3 DNA: TGCGCCAGCAGCTTGGATTCGGGAGGCGCTAATGAGCAGTTCTTC. It is translated as CASSLDSGGANEQFF.

This clonotype was picked up many times. The chain links TRBV12-3 or TRBV12-4 to TRBJ2-2, with D possibly TRBD2 on 5 matching bases. Trimming left V 5 bases short and J 2 bases short, with 18 bases between. CDR3 length: 17 amino acids. The DNA of the CDR3 is TGTGCCAGCAGTCCCGCTTCCAGCGGAAGTAACACCGGGGAGCTGTTTTTT. Its protein product is CASSPASSGSNTGELFF.

The rearrangement joins TRBV27 to TRBJ2-7; 9 bases match TRBD1. Germline V lookup: CDR1 MNHEY, CDR2 SMNVEV (reference sequence). There are 16 residues in the CDR3. J lost 1 base, V lost 5 bases, and 9 bases had no gene match. CDR3 sequence reads: CASSVYRGPHSYEQYF. The CDR3 DNA follows: TGTGCCAGCAGTGTTTACAGGGGGCCCCATTCCTACGAGCAGTACTTC.

The chain combines TRBV7-2 with TRBJ2-7; D not resolved. There are 14 residues in the CDR3. The V gene lost 5 bases and the J gene lost 1 base, with 12 bases spanning the gap. The germline gives CDR1 SGHTA, CDR2 FQGNSA. CDR3 coding DNA: TGTGCCAGCAGCCCCCAGGTGGATTCCTACGAGCAGTACTTC. Translated, it gives CASSPQVDSYEQYF.

At least ten counts were recorded for this clonotype. The rearrangement links TRBV7-6 to TRBJ2-7; D call uncertain. The CDR3 loop spans 13 amino acids. V was cut by 0 bases and J by 3 bases, with 6 bases left in between. Germline CDR1 SGHVS, CDR2 FNYEAQ. CDR3 DNA sequence: TGTGCCAGCAGCTTAGCCAGTAACTACGAGCAGTACTTC. Translation gives CASSLASNYEQYF.

This clonotype was detected a few times. This rearrangement joins TRBV20-1 to TRBJ1-5; 8 bases map to TRBD1. The germline V gene has CDR1 DFQATT and CDR2 SNEGSKA (reference sequence). This CDR3 is built from 12 residues. The junction had 6 bases not matched to a gene; V was cut back by 3 bases and J by 11 bases. CDR3 region: CSASETGVAQHF. The CDR3 nucleotides read TGCAGTGCTAGCGAGACAGGGGTGGCCCAGCATTTT.

V and J are TRBV5-1 and TRBJ2-5; possible D gene TRBD1, 7 bases. V lost 4 bases and J lost 4, with 17 bases in between. Germline assignment: CDR1 SGHRS and CDR2 YFSETQ. The CDR3 runs 15 residues. The CDR3 sequence: CASSQDRDWSETQYF. CDR3 DNA: TGCGCCAGCAGCCAAGACAGGGACTGGTCAGAGACCCAGTACTTC.

The chain carries TRBV9 and TRBJ2-1; no firm D call. With 1 base removed from V and 3 bases from J, the gap between germline ends came to 5 bases. CDR1 and CDR2 (germline): SGDLS, YYNGEE. CDR3 size: 13 residues. Written as DNA, the CDR3 is TGTGCCAGCAGCGTACTCGACTACAATGAGCAGTTCTTC. Residues: CASSVLDYNEQFF.

This clonotype has more than one count but fewer than ten. The chain uses TRBV7-8 and TRBJ2-7; D gene uncertain. Germline V gene lookup returns CDR1 SGHVS and CDR2 FQNEAQ. Deletions cut 1 base from V and 2 bases from J, with 15 bases between. The CDR3 spans 16 residues. CDR3 in DNA: TGTGCCAGCAGCTTAGGAACCTTTGGGTCCGCCTACGAGCAGTACGTC. Its protein is CASSLGTFGSAYEQYV.

This clonotype was seen once. For the CDR3, the DNA is TGCAGTGCTGACGGGACTAGCGGGAGCGGAGAGACCCAGTACTTC. Its protein product is CSADGTSGSGETQYF. This chain joins TRBV20-1 and TRBJ2-5; TRBD2 matches at 14 bases. Per the germline V gene, CDR1 is DFQATT and CDR2 is SNEGSKA (reference sequence). The J segment lost 4 bases and the V segment lost 5 bases, leaving 6 bases of the junction unmatched. The length of the CDR3 is 15 residues.

To note about this clonotype: The junction shows a germline mismatch at one end, possibly a read error. The V call is TRBV20-1, the J call TRBJ2-2, with 10 bases identical to TRBD2. CDR1 and CDR2 (germline): DFQATT, SNEGSKA (reference sequence). CDR3 length: 16 residues. CDR3 in DNA: TGCTGTGCTCCCGATCTAGCGGGAGCTCTTACCGGGGAGCTGTTTTTT. Translating gives CCAPDLAGALTGELFF.

This clonotype was observed a handful of times. The chain couples TRBV2 to TRBJ1-1; 7 bases are shared with TRBD1. The CDR3 runs to 15 residues. Trimming cost V 8 bases and J 1 base; bases outside gene matches: 10. Germline-derived CDR1 and CDR2 are SNHLY and FYNNEI. The CDR3 nucleotides read TGTGCCAGCCTTCACAGGGGCTCGGGGAACACTGAAGCTTTCTTT. Translated, it gives CASLHRGSGNTEAFF.

The table lists this clonotype with a few counts. The J gene is TRBJ2-7, the V gene TRBV29-1; D gene unclear. V lost 6 bases to trimming and J lost 0 bases, with 12 bases between them. The germline CDR1 and CDR2 sequences are SQVTM and ANQGSEA. The CDR3 totals 13 residues. In DNA form, the CDR3 reads TGCAGCGTCGCCACAGTCAGCTCCTACGAGCAGTACTTC. Translating gives CSVATVSSYEQYF.

The V call is TRBV5-1, the J call TRBJ2-1; D gene ambiguous. The CDR3 length is 17 residues. Germline assignment: CDR1 SGHRS and CDR2 YFSETQ. Trimming left V 4 bases short and J 0 bases short, with 17 bases between. The CDR3 DNA reads as TGCGCCAGCAGCCCCCGGGTAGGCAGCAGCTCCTACAATGAGCAGTTCTTC. It codes for CASSPRVGSSSYNEQFF.